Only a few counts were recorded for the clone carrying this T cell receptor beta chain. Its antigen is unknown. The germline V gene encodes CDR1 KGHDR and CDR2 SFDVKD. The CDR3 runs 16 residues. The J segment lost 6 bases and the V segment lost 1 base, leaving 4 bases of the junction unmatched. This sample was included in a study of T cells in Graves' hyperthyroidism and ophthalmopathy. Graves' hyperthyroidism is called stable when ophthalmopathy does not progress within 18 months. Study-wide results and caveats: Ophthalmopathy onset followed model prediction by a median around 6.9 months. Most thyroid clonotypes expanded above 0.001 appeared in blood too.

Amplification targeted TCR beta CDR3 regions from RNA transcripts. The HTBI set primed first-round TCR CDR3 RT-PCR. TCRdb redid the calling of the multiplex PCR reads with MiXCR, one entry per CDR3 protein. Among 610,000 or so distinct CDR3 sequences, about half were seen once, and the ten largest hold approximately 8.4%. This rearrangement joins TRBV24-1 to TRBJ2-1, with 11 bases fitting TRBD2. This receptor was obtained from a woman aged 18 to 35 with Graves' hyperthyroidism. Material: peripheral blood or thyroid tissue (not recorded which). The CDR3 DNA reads TGTGCCACCAGTGATTTTAGCGGGAGGGCCCTCAATGAGCAGTTCTTC. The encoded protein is CATSDFSGRALNEQFF.